This TCR beta chain is from a study of regulatory T cells in long-lasting Graves disease. iRepertoire HTBI primers and Arm-PCR of CDR3 regions built TCR beta libraries. TCRdb ran MiXCR on the multiplex PCR reads and lists one entry per CDR3 protein. The sample carries hundreds of thousands of distinct CDR3 sequences, about 20% recorded once. Points on this clonotype: The antigen is undetermined.

Trimming stripped 6 bases from V and 4 bases from J, with 13 bases between. CDR1 and CDR2 from the germline V gene are LNHDA and SQIVND (reference sequence). The CDR3 spans 14 residues. General study results and limits: Persistent disease preferred TRBV28, TRBJ1-2 and TRBJ2-5.

Noted time point: persistent/refractory GD, antithyroid drugs over 5 years with positive TRAb. PBMC RNA was the source of the TCR library. The sequence was obtained from a female donor with Graves disease. The chain uses TRBV19 and TRBJ1-5; no reliable D call. Sequencing was performed on peripheral blood mononuclear cells (PBMCs), taken when the disease was refractory, from a patient treated with antithyroid drugs. The CDR3 is CASSPARGNQPQHF. CDR3 nucleotide sequence: TGTGCCAGTAGCCCTGCTCGGGGAAATCAGCCCCAGCATTTT. Full variable domain (outside the CDR3, taken from reference TRBV19 and TRBJ1-5): DGGITQSPKYLFRKEGQNVTLSCEQNLNHDAMYWYRQDPGQGLRLIYYSQIVNDFQKGDIAEGYSVSREKKESFPLTVTSAQKNPTAFYLCASSPARGNQPQHFGDGTRLSIL.